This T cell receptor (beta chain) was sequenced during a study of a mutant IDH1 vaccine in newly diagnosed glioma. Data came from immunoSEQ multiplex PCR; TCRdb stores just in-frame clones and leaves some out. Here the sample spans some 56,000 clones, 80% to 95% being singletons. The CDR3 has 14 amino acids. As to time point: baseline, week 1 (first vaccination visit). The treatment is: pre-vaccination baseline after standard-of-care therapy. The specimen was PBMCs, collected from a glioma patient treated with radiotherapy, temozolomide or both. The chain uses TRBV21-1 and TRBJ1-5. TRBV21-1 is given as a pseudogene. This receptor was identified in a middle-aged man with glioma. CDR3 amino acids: CASSKGERNQPQHF. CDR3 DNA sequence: TGTGCCAGCAGCAAAGGGGAAAGGAATCAGCCCCAGCATTTT.